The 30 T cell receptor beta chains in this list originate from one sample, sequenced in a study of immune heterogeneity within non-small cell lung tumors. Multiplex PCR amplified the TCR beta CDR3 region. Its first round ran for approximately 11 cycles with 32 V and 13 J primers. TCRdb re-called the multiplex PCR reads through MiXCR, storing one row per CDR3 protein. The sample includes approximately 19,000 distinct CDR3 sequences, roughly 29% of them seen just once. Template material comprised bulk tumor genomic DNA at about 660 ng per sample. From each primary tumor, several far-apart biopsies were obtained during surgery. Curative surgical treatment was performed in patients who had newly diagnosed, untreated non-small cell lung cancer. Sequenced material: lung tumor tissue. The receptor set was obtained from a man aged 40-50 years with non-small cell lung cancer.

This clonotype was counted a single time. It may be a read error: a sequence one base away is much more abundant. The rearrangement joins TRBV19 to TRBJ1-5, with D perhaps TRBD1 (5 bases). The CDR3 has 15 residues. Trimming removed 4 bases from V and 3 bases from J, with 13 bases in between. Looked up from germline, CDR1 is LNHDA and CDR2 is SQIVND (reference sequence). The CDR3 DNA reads TGTGCCAGTAGTACCAGGGTTGGCAACAATCAGCCCCAGCATTTT. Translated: CASSTRVGNNQPQHF.

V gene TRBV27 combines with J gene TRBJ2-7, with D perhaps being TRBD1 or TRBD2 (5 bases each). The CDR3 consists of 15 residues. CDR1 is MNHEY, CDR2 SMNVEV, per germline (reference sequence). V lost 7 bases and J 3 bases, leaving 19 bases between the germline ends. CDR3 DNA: TGTGCCAGCATCACTTGTCCCCGGGACCTCTACGAGCAGTACTTC. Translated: CASITCPRDLYEQYF.

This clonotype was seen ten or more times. CDR3 sequence: CATSDYTSGRTNEQFF. The CDR3 nucleotides are TGTGCCACCAGTGATTATACCAGCGGGAGGACCAATGAGCAGTTCTTC. V gene TRBV24-1 combines with J gene TRBJ2-1, with 9 nucleotides matching TRBD2. V lost 2 bases, J lost 6 bases, and 7 bases stayed unmatched. The CDR3 covers 16 residues. Germline V CDR1 and CDR2: KGHDR, SFDVKD.

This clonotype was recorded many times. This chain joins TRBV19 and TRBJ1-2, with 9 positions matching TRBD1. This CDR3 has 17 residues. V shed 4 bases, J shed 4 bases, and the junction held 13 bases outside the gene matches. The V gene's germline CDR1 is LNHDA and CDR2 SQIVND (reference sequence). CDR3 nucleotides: TGTGCCAGTAGTACGGGACAGGGATTGGATGGCGCCTATGGCTACACCTTC. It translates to CASSTGQGLDGAYGYTF.

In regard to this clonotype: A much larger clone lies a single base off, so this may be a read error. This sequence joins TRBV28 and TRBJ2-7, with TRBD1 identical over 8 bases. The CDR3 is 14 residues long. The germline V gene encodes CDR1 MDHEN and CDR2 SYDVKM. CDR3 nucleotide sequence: TGTGCCAGCAGTTTAGACAGGGGCGCCTACGAGCAGTGCTTC. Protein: CASSLDRGAYEQCF.

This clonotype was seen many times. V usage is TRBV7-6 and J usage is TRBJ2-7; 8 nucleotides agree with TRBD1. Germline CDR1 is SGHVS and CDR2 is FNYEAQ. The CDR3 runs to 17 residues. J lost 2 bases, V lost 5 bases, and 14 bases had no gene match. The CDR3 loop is CASSRPHGAGGAYEQYF. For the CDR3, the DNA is TGTGCCAGCAGCCGGCCTCACGGGGCAGGGGGCGCCTACGAGCAGTACTTC.

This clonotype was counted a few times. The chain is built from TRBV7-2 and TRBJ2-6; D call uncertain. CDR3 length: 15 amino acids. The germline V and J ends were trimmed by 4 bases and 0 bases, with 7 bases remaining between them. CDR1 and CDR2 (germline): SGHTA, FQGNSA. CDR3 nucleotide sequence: TGTGCCAGCAGCTCCTCCATCTCTGGGGCCAACGTCCTGACTTTC. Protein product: CASSSSISGANVLTF.

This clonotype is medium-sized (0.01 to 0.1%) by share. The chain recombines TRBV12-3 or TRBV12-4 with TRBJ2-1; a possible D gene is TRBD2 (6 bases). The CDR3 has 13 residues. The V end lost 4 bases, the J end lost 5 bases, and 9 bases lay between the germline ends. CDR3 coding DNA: TGTGCCAGCAGTTCTGGGGAGGACAATGAGCAGTTCTTC. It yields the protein CASSSGEDNEQFF.

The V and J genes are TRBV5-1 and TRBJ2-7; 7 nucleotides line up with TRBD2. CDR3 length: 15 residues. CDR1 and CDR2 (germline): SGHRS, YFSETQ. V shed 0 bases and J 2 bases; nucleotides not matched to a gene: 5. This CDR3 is CASSLAGTNAYEQYF. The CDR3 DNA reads TGCGCCAGCAGCTTGGCCGGGACTAATGCCTACGAGCAGTACTTC.

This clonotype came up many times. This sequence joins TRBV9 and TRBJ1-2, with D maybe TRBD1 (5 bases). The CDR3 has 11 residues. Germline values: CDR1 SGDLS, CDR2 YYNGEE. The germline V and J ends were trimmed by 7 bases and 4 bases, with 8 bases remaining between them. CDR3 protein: CASLGAYGYTF. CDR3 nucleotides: TGTGCCAGCTTAGGGGCCTATGGCTACACCTTC.

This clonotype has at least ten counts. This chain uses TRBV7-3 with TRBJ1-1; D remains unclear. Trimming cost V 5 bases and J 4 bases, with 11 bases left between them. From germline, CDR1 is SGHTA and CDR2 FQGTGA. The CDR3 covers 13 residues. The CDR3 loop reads CASSKQESTEAFF. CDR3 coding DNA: TGTGCCAGCAGCAAACAAGAGAGCACTGAAGCTTTCTTT.

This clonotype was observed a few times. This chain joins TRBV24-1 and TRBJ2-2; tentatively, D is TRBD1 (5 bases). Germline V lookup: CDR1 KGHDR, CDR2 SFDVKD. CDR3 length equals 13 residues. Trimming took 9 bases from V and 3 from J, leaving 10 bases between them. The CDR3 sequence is CATGAHYTGELFF. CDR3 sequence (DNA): TGTGCCACCGGGGCACACTACACCGGGGAGCTGTTTTTT.

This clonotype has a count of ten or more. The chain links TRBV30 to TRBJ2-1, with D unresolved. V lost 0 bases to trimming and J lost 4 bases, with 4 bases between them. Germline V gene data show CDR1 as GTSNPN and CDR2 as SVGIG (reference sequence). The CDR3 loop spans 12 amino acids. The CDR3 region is CAWSVTYNEQFF. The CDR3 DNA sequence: TGTGCCTGGAGTGTCACTTACAATGAGCAGTTCTTC.

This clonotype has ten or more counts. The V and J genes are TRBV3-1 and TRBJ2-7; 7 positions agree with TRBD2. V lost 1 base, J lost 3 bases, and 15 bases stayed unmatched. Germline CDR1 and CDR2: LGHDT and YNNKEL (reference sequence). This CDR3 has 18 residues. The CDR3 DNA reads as TGTGCCAGCAGCCAAGCTTTCGGGGTTCGAAGCGGGGACTACGAGCAGTACTTC. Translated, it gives CASSQAFGVRSGDYEQYF.

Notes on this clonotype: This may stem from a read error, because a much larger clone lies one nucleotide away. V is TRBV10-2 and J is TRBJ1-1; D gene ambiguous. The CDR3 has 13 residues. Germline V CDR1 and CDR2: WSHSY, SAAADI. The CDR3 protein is CDSSLGIVTEAFF. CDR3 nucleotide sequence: TGCGACAGCAGCCTAGGAATTGTCACTGAAGCTTTCTTT.

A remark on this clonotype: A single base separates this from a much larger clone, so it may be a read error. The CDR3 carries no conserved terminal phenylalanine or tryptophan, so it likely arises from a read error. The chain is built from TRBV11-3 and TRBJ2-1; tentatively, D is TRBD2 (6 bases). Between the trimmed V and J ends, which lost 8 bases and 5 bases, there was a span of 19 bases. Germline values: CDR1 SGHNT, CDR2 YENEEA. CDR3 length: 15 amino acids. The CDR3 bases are TGTGCCAGCGGCCCCTTGGGGACTGTGAACAATGAGCAGTTCTTA. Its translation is CASGPLGTVNNEQFL.

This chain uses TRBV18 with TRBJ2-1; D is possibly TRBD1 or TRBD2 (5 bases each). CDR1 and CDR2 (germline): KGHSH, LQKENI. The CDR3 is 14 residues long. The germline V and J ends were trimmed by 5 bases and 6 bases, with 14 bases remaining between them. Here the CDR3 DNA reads TGTGCCAGCTCAGGGACCCTGGGGGTCAATGAGCAGTTCTTC. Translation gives CASSGTLGVNEQFF.

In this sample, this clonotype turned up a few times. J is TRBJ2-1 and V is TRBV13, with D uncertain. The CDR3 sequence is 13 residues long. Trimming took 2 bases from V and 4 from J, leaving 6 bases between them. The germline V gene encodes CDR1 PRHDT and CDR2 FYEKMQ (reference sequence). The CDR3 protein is CASSLSAYNEQFF. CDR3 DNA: TGTGCCAGCAGCTTAAGTGCATACAATGAGCAGTTCTTC.

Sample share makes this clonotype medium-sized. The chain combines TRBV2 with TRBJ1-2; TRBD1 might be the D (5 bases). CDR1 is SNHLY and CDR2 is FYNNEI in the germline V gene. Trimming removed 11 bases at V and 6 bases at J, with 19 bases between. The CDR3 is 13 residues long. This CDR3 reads CAGAPGAGNGYTF. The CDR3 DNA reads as TGTGCCGGAGCCCCCGGGGCAGGGAATGGCTACACCTTC.

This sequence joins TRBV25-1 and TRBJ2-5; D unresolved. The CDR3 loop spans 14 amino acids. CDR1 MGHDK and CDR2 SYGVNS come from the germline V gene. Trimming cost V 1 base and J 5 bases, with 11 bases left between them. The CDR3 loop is CASSEFIGQETQYF. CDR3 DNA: TGTGCCAGCAGTGAATTTATAGGTCAGGAGACCCAGTACTTC.

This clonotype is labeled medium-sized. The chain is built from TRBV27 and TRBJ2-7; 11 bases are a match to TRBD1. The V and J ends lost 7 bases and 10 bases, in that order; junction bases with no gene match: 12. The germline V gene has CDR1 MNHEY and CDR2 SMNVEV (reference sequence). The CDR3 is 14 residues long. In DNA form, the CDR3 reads TGTGCCAGCAATCCTCTTTCGGGACAGGGGGAACAGTACTTC. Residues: CASNPLSGQGEQYF.

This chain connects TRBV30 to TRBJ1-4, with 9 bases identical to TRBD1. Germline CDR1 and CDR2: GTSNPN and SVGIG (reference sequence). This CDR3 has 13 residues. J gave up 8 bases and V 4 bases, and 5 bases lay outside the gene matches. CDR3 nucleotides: TGTGCCTGGAACACAGGGGGCTTCGAAAAACTGTTTTTT. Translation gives CAWNTGGFEKLFF.

The chain's CDR3 is CSASMSFLSGYTF. CDR3 in DNA: TGCAGTGCTAGCATGTCCTTTTTATCTGGCTACACCTTC. The chain combines TRBV20-1 with TRBJ1-2; D is ambiguous. CDR1 and CDR2 (germline): DFQATT, SNEGSKA (reference sequence). The CDR3 is 13 amino acids. The ends were cut back, 3 bases at V and 7 bases at J, with 15 bases in the middle.

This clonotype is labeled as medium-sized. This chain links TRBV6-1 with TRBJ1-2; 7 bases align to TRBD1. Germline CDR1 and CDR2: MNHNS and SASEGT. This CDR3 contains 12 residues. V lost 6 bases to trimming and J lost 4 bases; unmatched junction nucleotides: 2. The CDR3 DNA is TGTGCCAGCAGCACAGGGGCCTATGGCTACACCTTC. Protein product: CASSTGAYGYTF.

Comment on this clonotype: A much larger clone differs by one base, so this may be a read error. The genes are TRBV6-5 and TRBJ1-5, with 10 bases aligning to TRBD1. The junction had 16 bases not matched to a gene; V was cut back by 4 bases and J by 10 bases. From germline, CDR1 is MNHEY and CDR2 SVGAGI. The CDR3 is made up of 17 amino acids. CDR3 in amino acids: CASSSSGPDRGGHPQHF. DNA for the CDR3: TGTGCCAGCAGTTCGTCAGGACCGGACAGGGGGGGCCATCCCCAGCATTTT.

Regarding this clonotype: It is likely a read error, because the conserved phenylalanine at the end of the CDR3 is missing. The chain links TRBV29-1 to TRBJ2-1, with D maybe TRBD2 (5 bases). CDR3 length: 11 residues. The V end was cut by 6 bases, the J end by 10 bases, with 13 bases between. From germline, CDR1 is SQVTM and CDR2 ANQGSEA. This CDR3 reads CSVGGPNEQFL. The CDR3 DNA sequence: TGCAGCGTGGGCGGGCCCAACGAGCAGTTCTTA.

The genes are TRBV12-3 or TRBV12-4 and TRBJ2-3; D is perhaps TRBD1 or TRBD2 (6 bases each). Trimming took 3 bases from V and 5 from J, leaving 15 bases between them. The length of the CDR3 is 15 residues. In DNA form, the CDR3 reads TGTGCCAGCAGTTTCGGTTGGGGGCGGGGAGATACGCAGTATTTT. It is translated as CASSFGWGRGDTQYF.

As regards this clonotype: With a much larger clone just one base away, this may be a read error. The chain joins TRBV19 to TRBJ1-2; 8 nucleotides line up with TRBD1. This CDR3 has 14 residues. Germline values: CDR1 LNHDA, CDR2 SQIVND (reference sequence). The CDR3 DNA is TGTGCCAGTAGTATAGGGACAGGGAACTATTGCTACACCTTC. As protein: CASSIGTGNYCYTF. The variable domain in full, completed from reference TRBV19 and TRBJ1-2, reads DGGITQSPKYLFRKEGQNVTLSCEQNLNHDAMYWYRQDPGQGLRLIYYSQIVNDFQKGDIAEGYSVSREKKESFPLTVTSAQKNPTAFYLCASSIGTGNYCYTFGSGTRLTVV.

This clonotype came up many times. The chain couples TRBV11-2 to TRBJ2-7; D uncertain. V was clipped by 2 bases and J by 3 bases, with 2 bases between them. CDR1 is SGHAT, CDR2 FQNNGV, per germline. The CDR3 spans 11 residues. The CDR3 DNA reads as TGTGCCAGCAGCTTACTCTACGAGCAGTACTTC. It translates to CASSLLYEQYF.

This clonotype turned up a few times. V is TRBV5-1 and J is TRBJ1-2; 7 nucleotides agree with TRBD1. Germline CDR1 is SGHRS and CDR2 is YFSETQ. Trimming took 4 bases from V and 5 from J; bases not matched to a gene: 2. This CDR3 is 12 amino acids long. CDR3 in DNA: TGCGCCAGCAGCAGGGACAGTTATGGCTACACCTTC. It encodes CASSRDSYGYTF.